This T cell receptor beta chain was sequenced in a study of T cell repertoires in cytomegalovirus infection. Study background: Shared public TCR beta signatures pointed to both CMV infection and a matching HLA type.

One entry per CDR3 protein results from TCRdb running MiXCR on the reads. The data hold approximately 500,000 distinct CDR3 sequences, with about 17% observed a single time. V shed 6 bases and J 1 base; nucleotides not matched to a gene: 9. This CDR3 region has 15 residues. CDR1 is MNHNY, CDR2 SVGAGI, per germline (reference sequence). Sequenced material: CD8+ T cells from PBMCs. V is TRBV6-6 and J is TRBJ2-7, with 7 nucleotides matching TRBD1. This receptor was identified in a human donor in good health (CMV status not recorded). Some clones in this sample may be carry-over from other donors' samples. The CDR3: CASSKTGQPSYEQYF. CDR3 nucleotides: TGTGCCAGCAGCAAAACGGGACAGCCATCCTACGAGCAGTACTTC.